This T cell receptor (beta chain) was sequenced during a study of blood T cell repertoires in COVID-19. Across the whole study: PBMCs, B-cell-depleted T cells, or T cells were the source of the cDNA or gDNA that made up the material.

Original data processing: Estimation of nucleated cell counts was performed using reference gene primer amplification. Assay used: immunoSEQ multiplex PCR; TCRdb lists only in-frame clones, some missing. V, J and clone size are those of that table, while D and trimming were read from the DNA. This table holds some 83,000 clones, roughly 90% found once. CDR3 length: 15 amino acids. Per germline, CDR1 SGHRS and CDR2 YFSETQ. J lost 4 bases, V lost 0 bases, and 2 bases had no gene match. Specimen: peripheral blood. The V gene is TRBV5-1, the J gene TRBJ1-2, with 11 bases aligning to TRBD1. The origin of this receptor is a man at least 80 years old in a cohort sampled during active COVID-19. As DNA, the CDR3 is TGCGCCAGCAGCTTGGCCGGGACAGGGGGCTATGGCTACACCTTC. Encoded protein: CASSLAGTGGYGYTF.